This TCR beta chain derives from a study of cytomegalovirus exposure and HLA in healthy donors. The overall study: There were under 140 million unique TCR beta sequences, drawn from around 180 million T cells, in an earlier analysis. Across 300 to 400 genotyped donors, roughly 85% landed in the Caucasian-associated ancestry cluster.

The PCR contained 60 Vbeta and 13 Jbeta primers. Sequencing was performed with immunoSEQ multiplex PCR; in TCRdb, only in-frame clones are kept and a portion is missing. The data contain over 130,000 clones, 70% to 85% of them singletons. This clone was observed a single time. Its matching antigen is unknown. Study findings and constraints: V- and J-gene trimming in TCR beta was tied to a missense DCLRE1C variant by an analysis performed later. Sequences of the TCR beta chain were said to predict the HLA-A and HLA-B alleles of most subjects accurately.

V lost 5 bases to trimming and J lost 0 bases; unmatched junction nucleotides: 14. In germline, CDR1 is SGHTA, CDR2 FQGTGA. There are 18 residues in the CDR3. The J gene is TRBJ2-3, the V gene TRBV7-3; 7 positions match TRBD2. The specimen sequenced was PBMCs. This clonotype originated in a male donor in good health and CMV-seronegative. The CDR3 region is CASSPKGPSGTSTDTQYF. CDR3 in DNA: TGTGCCAGCAGCCCAAAAGGCCCTAGCGGCACTAGCACAGATACGCAGTATTTT.